This TCR beta chain was identified in a study of shared clonotypes between healthy human individuals. Germline CDR1 and CDR2: MNHEY and SMNVEV (reference sequence). Trimming removed 5 bases from V and 3 bases from J; junction bases left unmatched: 10. The CDR3 totals 16 residues. The naive CD8 population came from CD45RO-negative cells selected for CCR7, without terminally differentiated effector memory CD45RA+ cells. The donors, all of them Caucasian adults, lived in Nashville, Tennessee. It was across several immunoSEQ plates that each subset's genomic DNA was evenly split. The method was immunoSEQ multiplex PCR; TCRdb's version includes in-frame clones alone and lacks a portion of them. Among some 2 million clones listed, 85% to 95% were seen once. With respect to this clone: Its antigen is currently unknown.

Study-wide results and limits: Clonotype sharing among donors likely depends on sequencing depth. Generation probabilities of non-shared clonotypes were lower (relative to those shared by all four donors).

Sequencing was done on a sample of naive CD8+ T cells sorted from blood. V gene TRBV27 combines with J gene TRBJ2-7; 10 bases agree with TRBD1. This clonotype was sampled from a young man in good health. CDR3 nucleotide sequence: TGTGCCAGCAGTCTCATTCTCGGGACAGGGGTCTACGAGCAGTACTTC. Translating gives CASSLILGTGVYEQYF.